The rows below give T cell receptor beta chains drawn from one sample of a study of shared clonotypes between healthy human individuals. Data came from immunoSEQ multiplex PCR; TCRdb stores just in-frame clones and leaves some out. This sample has around 200,000 clones, with around 63% found just once. Source material: memory CD4+ T cells sorted from blood. The receptors here all came from a man in his thirties or forties in good health. CDR3s include the opening cysteine and the closing phenylalanine or tryptophan. The order of the fields is J gene, V gene, clone size, D gene, CDR3 protein, CDR3 DNA. The D gene is left open where the match is weak. Only some rows state a clone size, as once, few, many or a class for expanded clones.

>TRBJ2-7|TRBV28|.|TRBD2
CASSLGGKNYEQYF
TGTGCCAGCTCCCTCGGGGGGAAGAACTACGAGCAGTACTTC
>TRBJ1-4|TRBV5-1|.|TRBD1
CASSSGQTVATNEKLFF
TGCGCCAGCAGCTCGGGACAGACGGTAGCAACTAATGAAAAACTGTTTTTT
>TRBJ2-1|TRBV27|.|TRBD2
CASSLGGLAGGTVQFF
TGTGCCAGCAGTTTGGGGGGACTAGCGGGAGGTACCGTGCAGTTCTTC
>TRBJ1-2|TRBV5-5|few|TRBD1
CASSLTGGLAGGYTF
TGTGCCAGCAGCTTAACAGGGGGGTTGGCGGGTGGCTACACCTTC
>TRBJ1-5|TRBV6-5|.|TRBD1
CASSSQGGHQPQHF
TGTGCCAGCAGTTCACAGGGGGGGCATCAGCCCCAGCATTTT
>TRBJ1-1|TRBV5-4|.|.
CASSPPGEEAFF
TGTGCCAGCAGCCCCCCGGGTGAGGAAGCTTTCTTT
>TRBJ2-2|TRBV6-6|.|.
CASSPRVYTGELFF
TGTGCCAGCAGTCCGAGGGTTTACACCGGGGAGCTGTTTTTT
>TRBJ2-7|TRBV9|.|TRBD2
CASSSQRGGPGEQYF
TGTGCCAGCAGCTCCCAGCGCGGGGGGCCGGGCGAGCAGTACTTC
>TRBJ2-7|TRBV11-2|many|TRBD1
CASRDRGRRTGSSYEQYF
TGTGCCAGCAGAGATAGAGGGAGAAGGACAGGGTCGTCCTACGAGCAGTACTTC
>TRBJ2-5|TRBV18|medium-sized|TRBD1
CASSLGTGETQYF
TGTGCCAGCTCACTCGGGACAGGCGAGACCCAGTACTTC
>TRBJ2-5|TRBV28|.|.
CASSKLVAEETQYF
TGTGCCAGCAGTAAATTAGTTGCAGAAGAGACCCAGTACTTC
>TRBJ2-4|TRBV2|.|TRBD1
CASSPDRDPQYF
TGTGCCAGCAGTCCTGACAGGGACCCTCAGTACTTC
>TRBJ2-2|TRBV4-3|.|TRBD2
CASSQDGGLAVDTGELFF
TGCGCCAGCAGCCAAGATGGGGGACTAGCGGTAGACACCGGGGAGCTGTTTTTT
>TRBJ2-7|TRBV2|.|.
CASSESQTYEQYF
TGTGCCAGCAGTGAATCTCAGACCTACGAGCAGTACTTC
>TRBJ1-2|TRBV2|.|.
CASSEYRDRYTF
TGTGCCAGCAGTGAATACAGGGATAGATACACCTTC
>TRBJ2-1|TRBV5-1|.|.
CASSLEQESDEQFF
TGCGCCAGCAGCTTGGAGCAGGAATCGGATGAGCAGTTCTTC
>TRBJ2-1|TRBV29-1|.|.
CSVCQLLSYNEQFF
TGCAGCGTTTGCCAGCTTCTCTCCTACAATGAGCAGTTCTTC
>TRBJ2-1|TRBV9|.|TRBD2
CASSVFSGGGNEQFF
TGTGCCAGCAGCGTATTTAGCGGGGGAGGGAATGAGCAGTTCTTC
>TRBJ2-1|TRBV11-2|.|TRBD1
CASTSNDRGRQFF
TGTGCCAGCACCTCCAACGACAGGGGGCGGCAGTTCTTC
>TRBJ1-1|TRBV5-1|.|.
CASSLEQGWGTEAFF
TGCGCCAGCAGCTTGGAACAGGGCTGGGGTACTGAAGCTTTCTTT
>TRBJ1-2|TRBV7-9|few|TRBD1
CASSRQGVGGYTF
TGTGCCAGCAGCCGACAGGGGGTGGGTGGCTACACCTTC
>TRBJ2-5|TRBV6-5|few|TRBD2
CASSYATGTSLETQYF
TGTGCCAGCAGTTACGCTACCGGGACTAGCTTGGAGACCCAGTACTTC
>TRBJ2-1|TRBV7-9|.|.
CASTPRRPNSYNEQFF
TGTGCCAGCACCCCGAGACGGCCCAACTCCTACAATGAGCAGTTCTTC
>TRBJ1-4|TRBV7-2|.|.
CASSRGQWEKLFF
TGTGCCAGCAGCCGGGGGCAGTGGGAAAAACTGTTTTTT
>TRBJ2-1|TRBV29-1|.|TRBD2
CSVKRLADYNEQFF
TGCAGCGTTAAGAGACTAGCGGATTACAATGAGCAGTTCTTC
>TRBJ2-7|TRBV7-8|.|.
CASSARRDHTSEQYF
TGTGCCAGCAGCGCACGGCGGGATCACACTTCCGAGCAGTACTTC
>TRBJ2-1|TRBV4-3|.|.
CASSRRSGGYNEQFF
TGCGCCAGCAGCCGCCGTTCCGGGGGTTACAATGAGCAGTTCTTC
>TRBJ2-2|TRBV19|.|.
CASRGAVNTGELFF
TGTGCCAGTAGGGGTGCGGTGAACACCGGGGAGCTGTTTTTT
>TRBJ2-5|TRBV25-1|few|TRBD1
CASSEALPGQGGKVTQYF
TGTGCCAGCAGTGAAGCCCTCCCGGGACAGGGTGGGAAGGTGACCCAGTACTTC
>TRBJ2-7|TRBV7-6|few|.
CASSPVGGTKYEQYF
TGTGCCAGCAGCCCGGTCGGCGGGACGAAATACGAGCAGTACTTC
>TRBJ2-1|TRBV7-2|.|TRBD2
CASSTKRDRYNEQFF
TGTGCCAGCAGCACAAAGCGGGACCGCTACAATGAGCAGTTCTTC
>TRBJ2-3|TRBV7-8|.|.
CASSLHPSGEITDTQYF
TGTGCCAGCAGCTTACACCCATCCGGGGAAATAACAGATACGCAGTATTTT
>TRBJ2-7|TRBV19|.|TRBD1
CASSAYRDSLYEQYF
TGTGCCAGTAGTGCTTACCGGGACAGTCTCTACGAGCAGTACTTC
>TRBJ1-1|TRBV2|medium-sized|.
CASSDQVGTEAFF
TGTGCCAGCAGTGATCAGGTTGGCACTGAAGCTTTCTTT
>TRBJ1-1|TRBV6-5|.|.
CASSGGRAHTEAFF
TGTGCCAGCAGTGGGGGACGAGCGCACACTGAAGCTTTCTTT
>TRBJ2-7|TRBV27|.|TRBD1
CASSFKYPGQKISYEQYF
TGTGCCAGCAGTTTCAAATATCCGGGACAGAAGATTTCCTACGAGCAGTACTTC
>TRBJ1-2|TRBV5-1|.|TRBD1
CASSLGTGEGYTF
TGCGCCAGCAGCTTGGGGACAGGGGAGGGCTACACCTTC
>TRBJ2-3|TRBV25-1|.|.
CASSAGSDTQYF
TGTGCCAGCAGTGCAGGATCAGATACGCAGTATTTT
>TRBJ1-5|TRBV5-1|.|.
CASSFGSGNQPQHF
TGCGCCAGCAGCTTCGGATCTGGCAATCAGCCCCAGCATTTT
>TRBJ2-7|TRBV11-2|.|TRBD2
CASSPTGGSPYEQYF
TGTGCCAGCAGCCCCACGGGAGGGAGTCCCTACGAGCAGTACTTC
>TRBJ2-7|TRBV9|.|.
CASSPGRAFDEQYF
TGTGCCAGCAGCCCGGGGAGAGCCTTCGACGAGCAGTACTTC
>TRBJ2-2|TRBV13|.|.
CASSRKNTGELFF
TGTGCCAGCAGCCGCAAGAACACCGGGGAGCTGTTTTTT
>TRBJ2-2|TRBV4-3|.|TRBD1
CASRRTGSTGELFF
TGCGCCAGCCGGAGGACAGGGTCCACCGGGGAGCTGTTTTTT
>TRBJ2-1|TRBV7-9|.|.
CASSLDGGSRMFF
TGTGCCAGCAGCTTAGATGGGGGGAGTCGTATGTTCTTC
>TRBJ2-5|TRBV28|.|.
CASSSSPAQETQYF
TGTGCCAGCAGTTCGAGTCCAGCCCAAGAGACCCAGTACTTC
>TRBJ1-2|TRBV6-1|.|TRBD1
CASSMTGTNYGYTF
TGTGCCAGCAGTATGACAGGGACTAACTATGGCTACACCTTC
>TRBJ2-7|TRBV7-7|.|TRBD1
CASSPSTGNPYEQYF
TGTGCCAGCAGCCCGTCGACAGGGAATCCTTACGAGCAGTACTTC
>TRBJ2-7|TRBV30|.|TRBD1
CAWSRGQGLNEQYF
TGTGCCTGGAGTCGGGGACAGGGACTAAACGAGCAGTACTTC
>TRBJ2-5|TRBV9|.|.
CASSARDHPQETQYF
TGTGCCAGCAGCGCTCGGGACCACCCTCAAGAGACCCAGTACTTC
>TRBJ2-1|TRBV28|few|TRBD2
CASSLRTSGSLGPYNEQFF
TGTGCCAGCAGTCTGCGGACTAGCGGGAGCCTAGGTCCCTACAATGAGCAGTTCTTC
>TRBJ2-7|TRBV6-1|many|.
CASSESGGLARLF
TGTGCCAGCAGCGAATCCGGGGGTTTAGCACGCCTCTTC
>TRBJ2-3|TRBV27|.|.
CASSPILRTNTHTQYF
TGTGCCAGCAGTCCAATCCTACGGACGAACACACATACGCAGTATTTT
>TRBJ2-6|TRBV18|many|.
CASSGSGANVLTF
TGTGCCAGCTCGGGCTCTGGGGCCAACGTCCTGACTTTC